These T cell receptor beta chains were read from a single sample in a study of CD8+ T cells in alopecia areata. TCRdb keeps only in-frame clones here, not all; method: immunoSEQ multiplex PCR. The sample has tens of thousands of clones, 55% to 75% seen once; the top ten hold roughly 20%. The sample was CD8+ T cells sorted from blood, taken at week 4, from a patient treated with tofacitinib. These receptors were taken from a human donor with alopecia areata. CDR3s include the opening cysteine and the closing phenylalanine or tryptophan. Fields, in order: clone size, V gene, D gene, J gene, CDR3 length, CDR3 DNA, CDR3 protein. A D gene is named only where the DNA matches it firmly. Some rows mark clone size as missing; the rest say once, few, many or name a class of expanded clone.

clone_size: NA; v_call: TRBV7-2; d_call: TRBD1; j_call: TRBJ1-2; cdr3_length: 16; cdr3_nt: TGTGCCAGCAGCTCGGCGGGGACAGGCGGTCAATATGGCTACACCTTC; cdr3_aa: CASSSAGTGGQYGYTF
clone_size: NA; v_call: TRBV29-1; d_call: TRBD2; j_call: TRBJ2-2; cdr3_length: 14; cdr3_nt: TGCAGCGTGGGGGGGAGTCCGAACACCGGGGAGCTGTTTTTT; cdr3_aa: CSVGGSPNTGELFF
clone_size: NA; v_call: TRBV2; d_call: NA; j_call: TRBJ1-6; cdr3_length: 15; cdr3_nt: TGTGCCAGCAAAGACACGGCAGTTCGCAATTCACCCCTCCACTTT; cdr3_aa: CASKDTAVRNSPLHF
clone_size: NA; v_call: TRBV29-1; d_call: NA; j_call: TRBJ1-4; cdr3_length: 14; cdr3_nt: TGCAGCGTTGAAGAGCCGATGGCGGGTGAAAAACTGTTTTTT; cdr3_aa: CSVEEPMAGEKLFF
clone_size: NA; v_call: TRBV12-5; d_call: TRBD1; j_call: TRBJ2-7; cdr3_length: 13; cdr3_nt: TGTGCTAGTGGATCAGGGGGCCATTACGAGCAGTACTTC; cdr3_aa: CASGSGGHYEQYF
clone_size: NA; v_call: TRBV7-9; d_call: NA; j_call: TRBJ2-7; cdr3_length: 13; cdr3_nt: TGTGCCAGCAGCCCCGGAGGGTCCTACGAGCAGTACTTC; cdr3_aa: CASSPGGSYEQYF
clone_size: NA; v_call: TRBV6-5; d_call: NA; j_call: TRBJ2-2; cdr3_length: 12; cdr3_nt: TGTGCCAGCAGTTACGGGGGCGGGGAGCTGTTTTTT; cdr3_aa: CASSYGGGELFF
clone_size: few; v_call: TRBV4-3; d_call: TRBD1; j_call: TRBJ2-6; cdr3_length: 16; cdr3_nt: TGCGCCAGCAGCCCCTCTAGGGGGCGAGGGGCCAACGTCCTGACTTTC; cdr3_aa: CASSPSRGRGANVLTF
clone_size: NA; v_call: TRBV2; d_call: NA; j_call: TRBJ2-3; cdr3_length: 14; cdr3_nt: TGTGCCAGCACCCCAAGACTAGTTACAGATACGCAGTATTTT; cdr3_aa: CASTPRLVTDTQYF
clone_size: NA; v_call: TRBV7-2; d_call: NA; j_call: TRBJ2-7; cdr3_length: 12; cdr3_nt: TGTGCCAGCAGCCCGGACTTCTACGAGCAGTACTTC; cdr3_aa: CASSPDFYEQYF
clone_size: NA; v_call: TRBV5-6; d_call: TRBD1; j_call: TRBJ2-5; cdr3_length: 14; cdr3_nt: TGTGCCAGCAGCTCGACGACAGGGAAAGAGACCCAGTACTTC; cdr3_aa: CASSSTTGKETQYF
clone_size: NA; v_call: TRBV6-5; d_call: TRBD2; j_call: TRBJ2-5; cdr3_length: 16; cdr3_nt: TGTGCCAGCAGTTACTCCACTAGCGGGGCACAAGAGACCCAGTACTTC; cdr3_aa: CASSYSTSGAQETQYF
clone_size: NA; v_call: TRBV6-6; d_call: NA; j_call: TRBJ1-5; cdr3_length: 15; cdr3_nt: TGTGCCAGCAGTTACTCGGCAGGGGTCAATCAGCCCCAGCATTTT; cdr3_aa: CASSYSAGVNQPQHF
clone_size: NA; v_call: TRBV6-5; d_call: TRBD1; j_call: TRBJ2-7; cdr3_length: 14; cdr3_nt: TGTGCCAGCAGTTACGGGACAGGGCCCTACGAGCAGTACTTC; cdr3_aa: CASSYGTGPYEQYF
clone_size: NA; v_call: TRBV7-9; d_call: NA; j_call: TRBJ2-7; cdr3_length: 14; cdr3_nt: TGTGCCAGCAGCTTAGGGGGCGGTAATTACGAGCAGTACTTC; cdr3_aa: CASSLGGGNYEQYF
clone_size: NA; v_call: TRBV9; d_call: NA; j_call: TRBJ1-6; cdr3_length: 13; cdr3_nt: TGTGCCAGCAGCGAGTGGGACCTTTCGCCCCTCCACTTT; cdr3_aa: CASSEWDLSPLHF
clone_size: NA; v_call: TRBV5-1; d_call: TRBD1; j_call: TRBJ2-1; cdr3_length: 15; cdr3_nt: TGCGCCAGCAGCTCCTCAGGGGGCTTAGGTAATGAGCAGTTCTTC; cdr3_aa: CASSSSGGLGNEQFF
clone_size: NA; v_call: TRBV7-9; d_call: NA; j_call: TRBJ2-1; cdr3_length: 13; cdr3_nt: TGTGCCATACAGGGGTCGGGGGCTGATGAGCAGTTCTTC; cdr3_aa: CAIQGSGADEQFF
clone_size: NA; v_call: TRBV30; d_call: NA; j_call: TRBJ2-7; cdr3_length: 13; cdr3_nt: TGTGCCTGGAGTGGTAGACAGCGGGACGAGCAGTACTTC; cdr3_aa: CAWSGRQRDEQYF
clone_size: medium-sized; v_call: TRBV6-4; d_call: TRBD1; j_call: TRBJ2-3; cdr3_length: 14; cdr3_nt: TGTGCCAGCAGTGACTCCCAGGGGGCAGATACGCAGTATTTT; cdr3_aa: CASSDSQGADTQYF
clone_size: NA; v_call: TRBV2; d_call: NA; j_call: TRBJ1-3; cdr3_length: 14; cdr3_nt: TGTGCCAGCAGTGAAAGCGCGGCCGGAAACACCATATATTTT; cdr3_aa: CASSESAAGNTIYF
clone_size: NA; v_call: TRBV13; d_call: NA; j_call: TRBJ2-3; cdr3_length: 12; cdr3_nt: TGTGCCAGCAGCTTGGCGGTCGATACGCAGTATTTT; cdr3_aa: CASSLAVDTQYF